These T cell receptor beta chains were read from a single sample in a study of cytomegalovirus exposure and HLA in healthy donors. Sequencing was performed with immunoSEQ multiplex PCR; in TCRdb, only in-frame clones are kept and a portion is missing. The data show roughly 160,000 clones, with around 76% seen just once and 1.2% to 1.5% held by the top ten. What was sequenced was PBMCs. These receptor sequences come from a man aged 60 to 75 in good health and CMV-seronegative. Both conserved end residues are part of each CDR3. Each record gives: J gene, clone size, D gene, V gene, CDR3 DNA, CDR3 protein. The D gene is left open where the match is weak. Rows give clone size only sometimes, using once, few, many, or a class for an expanded clone.

TRBJ2-3 | . | . | TRBV7-6 | TGTGCCAGCAGCCGACTAGTCCAGACAGATACGCAGTATTTT | CASSRLVQTDTQYF
TRBJ2-2 | . | . | TRBV7-8 | TGTGCCAGCAGCTTAGATGGCCCTTTTCGCGGTAACACCGGGGAGCTGTTTTTT | CASSLDGPFRGNTGELFF
TRBJ2-2 | . | TRBD1 | TRBV5-1 | TGCGCCAGCAGCGAAGGACAGGGTGCCACCGGGGAGCTGTTTTTT | CASSEGQGATGELFF
TRBJ2-7 | . | . | TRBV19 | TGTGCCAGTAGCACACAAGCCGGGACACCGTACGAGCAGTACTTC | CASSTQAGTPYEQYF
TRBJ2-7 | . | TRBD2 | TRBV19 | TGTGCCAGTATGAGCGGGGGCTCCTACGAGCAGTACTTC | CASMSGGSYEQYF
TRBJ1-6 | . | . | TRBV19 | TGTGCCAGTAGGCAGGGTGACTCCTATAATTCACCCCTCCACTTT | CASRQGDSYNSPLHF
TRBJ1-1 | . | . | TRBV7-3 | TGTGCCAGCAGCTTCGGGGGGGACACTGAAGCTTTCTTT | CASSFGGDTEAFF
TRBJ1-3 | once | . | TRBV25-1 | TGTGCCAGCAGTGAATATTTGTCGCGTTCATCAGGAAACACCATATATTTT | CASSEYLSRSSGNTIYF
TRBJ1-2 | . | . | TRBV29-1 | TGCAGCGTTGAGGGCGCCGGGGGGGGCTACACCTTC | CSVEGAGGGYTF
TRBJ1-6 | few | . | TRBV7-9 | TGTGCCAGCAGCCAGGACAGCGTTTCACCCCTCCACTTT | CASSQDSVSPLHF
TRBJ1-5 | few | . | TRBV5-1 | TGCGCCAGCAGCTGGGGGGGGCAGGGTCAGCCCCAGCATTTT | CASSWGGQGQPQHF
TRBJ2-7 | . | . | TRBV9 | TGTGCCAGCAGCAGGCGGCCTAGCGTAAGCTCCTACGAGCAGTACTTC | CASSRRPSVSSYEQYF
TRBJ2-1 | . | . | TRBV4-3 | TGCGCCAGCAGCCAAGTGCAGTGGAGGGGCACGCGACTCAACTACAATGAGCAGTTCTTC | CASSQVQWRGTRLNYNEQFF
TRBJ1-5 | . | TRBD1 | TRBV6-1 | TGTGCCAGCAGTGACGCAGGGGGCGGGAGTAGGAGCAATCAGCCCCAGCATTTT | CASSDAGGGSRSNQPQHF